This T cell receptor (beta chain) was sequenced in a study of tumor and adjacent non-tumor tissue in lung cancer. Across the whole study: Approximately 4 million productive TCRbeta reads were obtained per sample on average.

The library came from three nested PCR rounds adapted from ARM-PCR protocols. TCRdb called the multiplex PCR reads again in MiXCR, with one record for every CDR3 protein. The sample lists approximately 86,000 distinct CDR3 sequences, about two thirds occurring once. This CDR3 region has 15 residues. This clonotype was seen more than once but under ten times. Antigen specificity is unknown. No cell sorting was done before RNA was extracted from the tissue. Chemotherapy-naive patients with new lung cancer underwent thoracic surgery in China, August–late 2014. General study findings and limits: Tumor TCR diversity, when higher, was linked to shorter survival. Tumor tissue had significantly higher TCR diversity than normal lung.

The sequence was obtained from a woman aged 40 to 50 with non-small cell lung cancer. V is TRBV21-1 and J is TRBJ1-6; the table's D call, TRBD1, was not checked against the DNA. TRBV21-1 is noted as a pseudogene. The sample consisted of lung tumor tissue. The CDR3 sequence: CASSRESSYNSPLHF. Here the CDR3 DNA reads TGTGCCAGCTCCCGAGAGAGCTCCTATAATTCACCCCTCCACTTT.